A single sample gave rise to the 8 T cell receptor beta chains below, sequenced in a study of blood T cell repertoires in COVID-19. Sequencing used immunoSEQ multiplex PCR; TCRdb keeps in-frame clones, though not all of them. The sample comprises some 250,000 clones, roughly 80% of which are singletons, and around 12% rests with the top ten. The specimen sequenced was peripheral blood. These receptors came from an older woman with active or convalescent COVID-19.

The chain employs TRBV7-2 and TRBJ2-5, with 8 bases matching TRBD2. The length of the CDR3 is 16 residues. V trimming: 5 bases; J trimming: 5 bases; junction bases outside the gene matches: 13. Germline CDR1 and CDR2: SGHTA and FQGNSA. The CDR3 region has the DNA TGTGCCAGCAGCCCGATGACCGGGGGGGCCTATGAGACCCAGTACTTC. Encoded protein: CASSPMTGGAYETQYF.

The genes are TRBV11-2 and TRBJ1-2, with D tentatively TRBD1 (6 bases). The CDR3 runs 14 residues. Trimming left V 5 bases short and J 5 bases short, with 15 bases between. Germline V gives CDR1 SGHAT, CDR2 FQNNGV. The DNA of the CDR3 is TGTGCCAGCAGCCGGGGGGCAGACCTATATGGCTACACCTTC. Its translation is CASSRGADLYGYTF.

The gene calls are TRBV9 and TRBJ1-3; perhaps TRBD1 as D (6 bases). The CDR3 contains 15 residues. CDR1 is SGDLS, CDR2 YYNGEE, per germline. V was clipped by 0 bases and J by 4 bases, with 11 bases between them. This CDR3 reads CASSVGAGAGNTIYF. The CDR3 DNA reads TGTGCCAGCAGCGTAGGAGCAGGGGCCGGAAACACCATATATTTT.

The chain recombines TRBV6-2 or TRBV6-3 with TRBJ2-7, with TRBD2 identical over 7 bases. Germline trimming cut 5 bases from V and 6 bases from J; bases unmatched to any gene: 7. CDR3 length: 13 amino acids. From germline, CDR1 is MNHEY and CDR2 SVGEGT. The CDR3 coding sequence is TGTGCCAGCAGTCCGGGGGGATACGCCGAGCAGTACTTC. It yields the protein CASSPGGYAEQYF.

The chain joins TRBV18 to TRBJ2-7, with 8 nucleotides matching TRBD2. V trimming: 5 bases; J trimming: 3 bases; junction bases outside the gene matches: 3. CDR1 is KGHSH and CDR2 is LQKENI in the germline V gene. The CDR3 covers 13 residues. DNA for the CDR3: TGTGCCAGCTCAGCCGGGACTAGCTACGAGCAGTACTTC. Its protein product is CASSAGTSYEQYF.

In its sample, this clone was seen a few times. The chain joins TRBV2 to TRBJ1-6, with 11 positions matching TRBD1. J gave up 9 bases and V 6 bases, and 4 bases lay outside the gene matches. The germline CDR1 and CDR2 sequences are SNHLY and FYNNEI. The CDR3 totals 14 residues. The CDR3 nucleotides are TGTGCCAGCAGGGGACAGGGGGTGAGTTCACCCCTCCACTTT. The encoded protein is CASRGQGVSSPLHF.

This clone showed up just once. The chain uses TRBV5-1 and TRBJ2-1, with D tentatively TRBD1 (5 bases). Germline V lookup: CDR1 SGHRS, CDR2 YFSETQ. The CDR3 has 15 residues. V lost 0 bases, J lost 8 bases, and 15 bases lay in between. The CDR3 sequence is CASSLARVYGDEQFF. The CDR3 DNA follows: TGCGCCAGCAGCTTGGCCAGGGTTTATGGAGATGAGCAGTTCTTC.

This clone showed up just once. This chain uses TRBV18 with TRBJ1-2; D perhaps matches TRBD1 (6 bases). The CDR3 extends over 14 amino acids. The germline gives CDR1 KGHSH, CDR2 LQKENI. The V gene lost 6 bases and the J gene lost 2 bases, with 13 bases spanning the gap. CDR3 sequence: CASSLEGVNYGYTF. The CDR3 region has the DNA TGTGCCAGCTCCCTCGAGGGGGTGAACTATGGCTACACCTTC.